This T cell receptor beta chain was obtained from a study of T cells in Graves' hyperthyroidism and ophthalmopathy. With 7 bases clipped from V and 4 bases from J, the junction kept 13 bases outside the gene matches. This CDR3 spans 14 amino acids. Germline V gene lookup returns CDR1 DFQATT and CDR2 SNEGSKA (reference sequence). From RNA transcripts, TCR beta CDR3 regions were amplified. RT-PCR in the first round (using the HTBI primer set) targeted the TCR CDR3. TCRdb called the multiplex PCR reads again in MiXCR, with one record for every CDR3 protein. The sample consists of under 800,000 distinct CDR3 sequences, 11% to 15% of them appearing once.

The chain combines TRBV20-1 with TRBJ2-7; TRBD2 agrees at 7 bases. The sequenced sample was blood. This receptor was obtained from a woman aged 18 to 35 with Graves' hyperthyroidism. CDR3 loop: CSGIEVLAAYEQYF. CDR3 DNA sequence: TGCAGTGGCATAGAGGTCCTAGCGGCATACGAGCAGTACTTC.